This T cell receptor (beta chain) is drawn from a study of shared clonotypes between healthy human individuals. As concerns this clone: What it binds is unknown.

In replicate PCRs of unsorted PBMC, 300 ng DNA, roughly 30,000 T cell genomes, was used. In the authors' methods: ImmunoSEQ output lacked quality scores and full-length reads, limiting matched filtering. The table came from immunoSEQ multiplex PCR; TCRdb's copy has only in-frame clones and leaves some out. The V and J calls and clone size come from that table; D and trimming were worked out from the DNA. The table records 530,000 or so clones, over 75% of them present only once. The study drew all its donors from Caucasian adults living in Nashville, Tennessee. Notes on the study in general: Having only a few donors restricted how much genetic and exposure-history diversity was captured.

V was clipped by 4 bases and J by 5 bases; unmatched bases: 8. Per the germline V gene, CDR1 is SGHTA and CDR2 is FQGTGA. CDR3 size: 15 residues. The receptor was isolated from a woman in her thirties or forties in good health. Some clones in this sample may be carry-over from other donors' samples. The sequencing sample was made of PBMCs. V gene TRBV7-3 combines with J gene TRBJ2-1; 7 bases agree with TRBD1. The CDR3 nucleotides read TGTGCCAGCAGCTCCACCTACAGGGGTCACAATGAGCAGTTCTTC. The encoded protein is CASSSTYRGHNEQFF.